A single sample gave rise to the 29 T cell receptor beta chains below, sequenced in a study of prognosis after radiotherapy for stage I lung cancer. Genomic DNA was the source, and TCR beta CDR3 was amplified from it by two-round multiplex PCR. For every TRBV and TRBJ gene, a specific primer was used in first-round PCR. A single record per CDR3 protein comes from TCRdb applying MiXCR to the multiplex PCR reads. Of 15,000 to 20,000 distinct CDR3 sequences listed, about 43% are singletons. The material was PBMCs, obtained before or after stereotactic body radiation therapy (not recorded which). The receptors here all came from a donor aged 50 or older with non-small cell lung cancer.

This clonotype was seen repeatedly, ten times or more. This sequence joins TRBV5-1 and TRBJ1-6, with D possibly TRBD1 on 6 matching bases. Germline values: CDR1 SGHRS, CDR2 YFSETQ. The CDR3 loop spans 16 amino acids. With 3 bases removed from V and 7 bases from J, the gap between germline ends came to 17 bases. The CDR3 protein is CASSYLSTGGNSPLHF. The CDR3 nucleotides are TGCGCCAGCAGCTACCTATCGACAGGTGGAAATTCACCCCTCCACTTT. Drawing the rest from reference TRBV5-1 and TRBJ1-6, the complete variable domain is KAGVTQTPRYLIKTRGQQVTLSCSPISGHRSVSWYQQTPGQGLQFLFEYFSETQRNKGNFPGRFSGRQFSNSRSEMNVSTLELGDSALYLCASSYLSTGGNSPLHFGNGTRLTVT.

This clonotype is termed medium-sized. V is TRBV19 and J is TRBJ2-7; D possibly corresponds to TRBD2 (5 bases). V lost 5 bases and J 7 bases, leaving 18 bases between the germline ends. The CDR3 totals 14 residues. Germline values: CDR1 LNHDA, CDR2 SQIVND (reference sequence). Here the CDR3 reads CASSVKSGMREQYF. CDR3 DNA sequence: TGTGCCAGTAGTGTAAAGTCCGGGATGAGGGAGCAGTACTTC. Full variable domain (remainder filled in from reference TRBV19 and TRBJ2-7): DGGITQSPKYLFRKEGQNVTLSCEQNLNHDAMYWYRQDPGQGLRLIYYSQIVNDFQKGDIAEGYSVSREKKESFPLTVTSAQKNPTAFYLCASSVKSGMREQYFGPGTRLTVT.

This clonotype was seen repeatedly, ten times or more. Because the CDR3 is missing its conserved closing phenylalanine or tryptophan, this is likely a read error. The gene calls are TRBV5-1 and TRBJ2-5; D tentatively reads TRBD1 or TRBD2 (6 bases each). V was trimmed by 0 bases and J by 4 bases, leaving 10 bases between them. The CDR3 covers 14 residues. Germline V gene data show CDR1 as SGHRS and CDR2 as YFSETQ. In nucleotides, the CDR3 is TGCGCCAGCAGCTTGGAGGGGGGTGGAGAGACCCAGTACCTC. It translates to CASSLEGGGETQYL.

In its sample, this clonotype was seen once. The chain has TRBV24-1 and TRBJ2-7, with D tentatively TRBD1 or TRBD2 (6 bases each). Germline V gene lookup returns CDR1 KGHDR and CDR2 SFDVKD. The V and J ends lost 5 bases and 0 bases respectively, with 19 bases between them. The CDR3 covers 17 residues. The CDR3 sequence: CATSGKGGGKSSYEQYF. CDR3 bases: TGTGCCACCAGTGGAAAGGGGGGCGGAAAAAGCTCCTACGAGCAGTACTTC.

This clonotype was counted many times. V and J are TRBV3-1 and TRBJ1-5; unclear D gene. CDR1 and CDR2 (germline): LGHDT, YNNKEL (reference sequence). The CDR3 consists of 13 residues. Trimming left V 0 bases short and J 4 bases short, with 4 bases between. In nucleotides, the CDR3 is TGTGCCAGCAGCCAAGACGTTAATCAGCCCCAGCATTTT. This sequence encodes CASSQDVNQPQHF.

This clonotype occurred once. The V call is TRBV6-2 or TRBV6-3, the J call TRBJ2-7, with a possible D match to TRBD1 (5 bases). The CDR3 is made up of 14 amino acids. Germline assignment: CDR1 MNHEY and CDR2 SVGEGT. The ends were cut back, 5 bases at V and 3 bases at J, with 14 bases in the middle. The CDR3 DNA follows: TGTGCCAGCAGTGCCTGGACAAGTCACTACGAGCAGTACTTC. Translating gives CASSAWTSHYEQYF.

This clonotype has at least ten counts. V is TRBV20-1 and J is TRBJ2-7; possible D gene TRBD2, 6 bases. With 4 bases removed from V and 2 bases from J, the gap between germline ends came to 18 bases. There are 15 residues in the CDR3. Germline values: CDR1 DFQATT, CDR2 SNEGSKA (reference sequence). In nucleotides, the CDR3 is TGCAGTGCTAACCGCTGGATGCGGGGAACCTACGAGCAGTACTTC. It specifies CSANRWMRGTYEQYF.

This clonotype was detected many times. V is TRBV20-1 and J is TRBJ1-4; TRBD1 is a possible D gene (5 bases). Trimming cost V 5 bases and J 3 bases, with 13 bases left between them. The CDR3 sequence is 14 residues long. From germline, CDR1 is DFQATT and CDR2 SNEGSKA (reference sequence). The CDR3 DNA is TGCAGTGCTCCCCATCGGGGGTCTAATGAAAAACTGTTTTTT. Translation: CSAPHRGSNEKLFF.

This clonotype was detected only a few times. Mismatch with germline at one junction end may stem from a read error. This sequence joins TRBV4-1 and TRBJ2-7, with D possibly TRBD1 on 6 matching bases. The CDR3 covers 15 residues. Germline CDR1 is MGHRA and CDR2 is YSYEKL. CDR3 residues: CASSQGGQQIYGQYF. Written as DNA, the CDR3 is TGCGCCAGCAGCCAAGGGGGGCAGCAGATCTACGGGCAGTACTTC.

This rearrangement joins TRBV6-1 to TRBJ2-1; possible D gene TRBD1, 5 bases. Looked up from germline, CDR1 is MNHNS and CDR2 is SASEGT. The V end lost 6 bases, the J end lost 0 bases, and 12 bases lay between the germline ends. The CDR3 totals 15 residues. The CDR3 DNA reads TGTGCCAGCAGATCGGACACGAGCTCCTACAATGAGCAGTTCTTC. It is translated as CASRSDTSSYNEQFF.

This chain connects TRBV28 to TRBJ1-2; no clear D. The V end was cut by 5 bases, the J end by 5 bases, with 18 bases between. The CDR3 is 15 amino acids. Germline V gene lookup returns CDR1 MDHEN and CDR2 SYDVKM. The CDR3 loop reads CASSLQPATTYGYTF. The CDR3 DNA reads TGTGCCAGCAGTCTTCAGCCTGCCACGACGTATGGCTACACCTTC.

In the case of this clonotype: A far larger clone is one nucleotide away, so this likely arose from a read error. CDR3 region: CASRSGHGTDTQYF. The CDR3 bases are TGTGCCAGCAGGTCCGGACATGGCACAGATACGCAGTATTTT. This chain uses TRBV6-4 with TRBJ2-3; D perhaps matches TRBD1 (5 bases). CDR3 length: 14 amino acids. Between the trimmed V and J ends, which lost 6 bases and 1 base, there was a span of 11 bases. The germline gives CDR1 MRHNA, CDR2 SNTAGT.

This chain joins TRBV20-1 and TRBJ1-6, with D possibly matching TRBD1 (5 bases). Looked up from germline, CDR1 is DFQATT and CDR2 is SNEGSKA (reference sequence). The CDR3 sequence is 14 residues long. The V end lost 8 bases, the J end lost 8 bases, and 19 bases lay between the germline ends. The chain's CDR3 is CSSGGEDFDSPLHF. The CDR3 DNA reads TGCAGTTCGGGGGGGGAGGACTTTGATTCACCCCTCCACTTT.

This clonotype was observed many times. The rearrangement joins TRBV20-1 to TRBJ2-5; no clear D. Germline V lookup: CDR1 DFQATT, CDR2 SNEGSKA (reference sequence). This CDR3 spans 12 amino acids. V was cut by 2 bases and J by 5 bases, with 9 bases left in between. Here the CDR3 DNA reads TGCAGTGCTAGATACGCCTCGGAGACCCAGTACTTC. Residues: CSARYASETQYF.

In its sample, this clonotype was seen many times. The rearrangement links TRBV5-5 to TRBJ2-7; TRBD2 matches 12 bases. CDR3 length: 16 amino acids. CDR1 and CDR2 from the germline V gene are SGHKS and YYEKEE (reference sequence). V shed 5 bases and J 2 bases; nucleotides not matched to a gene: 8. The CDR3: CASSFRTSGITYEQYF. In nucleotides, the CDR3 is TGTGCCAGCAGTTTCCGGACTAGCGGGATTACCTACGAGCAGTACTTC.

This clonotype is labeled as medium-sized (0.01 to 0.1%). This sequence joins TRBV28 and TRBJ1-5; maybe TRBD1 (5 bases). Trimming left V 2 bases short and J 1 base short, with 9 bases between. The CDR3 is 15 amino acids. Per germline, CDR1 MDHEN and CDR2 SYDVKM. The CDR3 loop is CASSLSAGSNQPQHF. The DNA for the CDR3 is TGTGCCAGCAGTTTAAGTGCAGGGAGCAATCAGCCCCAGCATTTT.

This clonotype was detected many times. This rearrangement joins TRBV2 to TRBJ2-6, with 7 nucleotides matching TRBD1. This CDR3 spans 20 amino acids. V lost 7 bases, J lost 0 bases, and 18 bases stayed unmatched. Germline assignment: CDR1 SNHLY and CDR2 FYNNEI. The CDR3: CASTDVTGATRSSGANVLTF. CDR3 in DNA: TGTGCCAGCACTGACGTCACAGGGGCTACCAGGAGCTCTGGGGCCAACGTCCTGACTTTC.

In regard to this clonotype: One junction end does not reproduce the germline sequence, and a read error may be involved. J is TRBJ2-7 and V is TRBV11-3; no clear D gene. There are 17 residues in the CDR3. Looked up from germline, CDR1 is SGHNT and CDR2 is YENEEA. The CDR3 region has the DNA TGTGCCAGCAGCTTAGGCTTGGACGGACGGTATTCCTACGAGCAGTACTTT. The encoded protein is CASSLGLDGRYSYEQYF. Drawing the rest from reference TRBV11-3 and TRBJ2-7, the complete variable domain is EAGVVQSPRYKIIEKKQPVAFWCNPISGHNTLYWYLQNLGQGPELLIRYENEEAVDDSQLPKDRFSAERLKGVDSTLKIQPAELGDSAVYLCASSLGLDGRYSYEQYFGPGTRLTVT.

By sample fraction, this clonotype is medium-sized (0.01 to 0.1%). V usage is TRBV2 and J usage is TRBJ2-7; D not certain. CDR1 is SNHLY, CDR2 FYNNEI, per germline. This CDR3 is built from 14 residues. V shed 6 bases and J shed 3 bases, with 15 bases lying between them. The CDR3 is CASSQTGLGYEQYF. CDR3 nucleotides: TGTGCCAGCAGCCAAACCGGGTTAGGCTACGAGCAGTACTTC. The whole variable domain, remainder taken from reference TRBV2 and TRBJ2-7, is EPEVTQTPSHQVTQMGQEVILRCVPISNHLYFYWYRQILGQKVEFLVSFYNNEISEKSEIFDDQFSVERPDGSNFTLKIRSTKLEDSAMYFCASSQTGLGYEQYFGPGTRLTVT.

The gene calls are TRBV6-1 and TRBJ1-1; unclear D gene. The CDR3 length is 12 residues. V lost 7 bases and J lost 1, with 7 bases in between. From germline, CDR1 is MNHNS and CDR2 SASEGT. The CDR3 region has the DNA TGTGCCAGCAACGAGGGGAACACTGAAGCTTTCTTT. Amino acids: CASNEGNTEAFF.

This clonotype was seen repeatedly, ten times or more. The chain uses TRBV5-1 and TRBJ2-5; 7 bases map to TRBD2. The ends lost 4 bases at V and 5 bases at J; junction bases unmatched: 11. Germline V gene lookup returns CDR1 SGHRS and CDR2 YFSETQ. The CDR3 is 15 amino acids. In DNA form, the CDR3 reads TGCGCCAGCAGCCCCCTTGGGGGGGGGGGTGAGACCCAGTACTTC. As protein: CASSPLGGGGETQYF.

The genes are TRBV19 and TRBJ1-2, with no clear D. V was pared by 7 bases and J by 5 bases, with 11 bases between. Germline V gives CDR1 LNHDA, CDR2 SQIVND (reference sequence). CDR3 length: 12 residues. CDR3 sequence (DNA): TGTGCCAGTAACGGGGTGGGTTATGGCTACACCTTC. Its protein is CASNGVGYGYTF.

This clonotype is medium-sized by share. The CDR3 is CAWSGQGNSPLHF. CDR3 DNA sequence: TGTGCCTGGAGCGGACAGGGGAATTCACCCCTCCACTTT. The V call is TRBV30, the J call TRBJ1-6, with TRBD1 matching 9 bases. CDR3 size: 13 residues. The germline V gene has CDR1 GTSNPN and CDR2 SVGIG (reference sequence). J lost 7 bases, V lost 3 bases, and 1 base had no gene match.

Note on this clonotype: The final CDR3 position lacks the conserved phenylalanine or tryptophan, pointing to a likely read error. The chain recombines TRBV6-4 with TRBJ1-1; TRBD1 might be the D (6 bases). V was pared by 6 bases and J by 0 bases, with 11 bases between. The CDR3 runs to 14 residues. Germline CDR1 MRHNA, CDR2 SNTAGT. The CDR3, as DNA: TGTGCCAGCAGGGACAGTTTGATGAACACTGAAGCTTTCCTT. Its translation: CASRDSLMNTEAFL.

A word on this clonotype: A read error is possible here, since a much larger clone lies one base away. The genes are TRBV6-1 and TRBJ2-1; weak D call: TRBD2 (5 bases). The length of the CDR3 is 15 residues. CDR1 is MNHNS and CDR2 is SASEGT in the germline V gene. DNA for the CDR3: TGTGCCAGCAGGTCCTGGACTCTTCTTAACAATGGGCAGTTCTTC. Translated, it gives CASRSWTLLNNGQFF.

The chain combines TRBV6-2 or TRBV6-3 with TRBJ2-2; D is undetermined. The V end was cut by 3 bases, the J end by 7 bases, with 12 bases between. The CDR3 sequence is 14 residues long. From germline, CDR1 is MNHEY and CDR2 SVGEGT. CDR3 residues: CASSYQCSSGELFF. CDR3 coding DNA: TGTGCCAGCAGTTATCAGTGCTCTAGCGGGGAGCTGTTTTTT.

This clonotype has a count of ten or more. V usage is TRBV20-1 and J usage is TRBJ2-3; 7 bases are a match to TRBD2. The CDR3 spans 16 residues. Germline loops: CDR1 DFQATT, CDR2 SNEGSKA (reference sequence). V lost 5 bases and J lost 2; bases outside the gene matches: 13. For the CDR3, the DNA is TGCAGTGCTTCCGCCCGCTTGGCGGGGGACACAGATACGCAGTATTTT. Its protein is CSASARLAGDTDTQYF.

The chain is built from TRBV24-1 and TRBJ1-2; D not certain. Trimming removed 1 base at V and 10 bases at J, with 6 bases between. The germline gives CDR1 KGHDR, CDR2 SFDVKD. The CDR3 has 11 residues. As DNA, the CDR3 is TGTGCCACCAGTGATTTCTCGGCCTACACCTTC. It encodes CATSDFSAYTF.

As concerns this clonotype: A read error likely explains this, since a far larger clone differs by one base. V usage is TRBV6-4 and J usage is TRBJ2-3, with 13 bases matching TRBD2. Germline V gene sequence: CDR1 MRHNA, CDR2 SNTAGT. V lost 7 bases and J lost 8; bases outside the gene matches: 12. There are 16 residues in the CDR3. The DNA for the CDR3 is TGTGCCAGCACGCATAAACTAGCGGGGGGGCCAGGTACGCAGTATTTT. It translates to CASTHKLAGGPGTQYF.